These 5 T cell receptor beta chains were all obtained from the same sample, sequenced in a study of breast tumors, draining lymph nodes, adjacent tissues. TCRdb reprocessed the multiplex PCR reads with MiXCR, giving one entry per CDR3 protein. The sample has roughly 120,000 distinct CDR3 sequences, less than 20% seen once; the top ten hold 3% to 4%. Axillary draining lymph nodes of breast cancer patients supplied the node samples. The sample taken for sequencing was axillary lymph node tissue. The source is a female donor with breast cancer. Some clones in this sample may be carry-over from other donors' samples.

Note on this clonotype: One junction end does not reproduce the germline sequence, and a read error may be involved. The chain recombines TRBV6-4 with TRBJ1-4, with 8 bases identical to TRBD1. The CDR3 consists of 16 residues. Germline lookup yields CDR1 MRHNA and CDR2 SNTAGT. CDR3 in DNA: TGTGCCAGCAGTGTGAGGACAGGGTACGTTAATGAAAGACTGTTTTTT. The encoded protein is CASSVRTGYVNERLFF.

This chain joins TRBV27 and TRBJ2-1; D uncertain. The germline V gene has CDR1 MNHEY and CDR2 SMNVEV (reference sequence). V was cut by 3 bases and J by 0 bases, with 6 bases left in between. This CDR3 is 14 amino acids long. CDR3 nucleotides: TGTGCCAGCAGTTTGGAGAGCTCCTACAATGAGCAGTTCTTC. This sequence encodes CASSLESSYNEQFF.

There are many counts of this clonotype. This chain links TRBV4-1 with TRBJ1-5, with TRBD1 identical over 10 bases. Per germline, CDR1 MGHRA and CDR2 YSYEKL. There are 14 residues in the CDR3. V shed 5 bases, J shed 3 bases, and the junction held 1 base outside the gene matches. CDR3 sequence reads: CASSDRGPNQPQHF. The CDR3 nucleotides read TGCGCCAGCAGCGACAGGGGGCCCAATCAGCCCCAGCATTTT.

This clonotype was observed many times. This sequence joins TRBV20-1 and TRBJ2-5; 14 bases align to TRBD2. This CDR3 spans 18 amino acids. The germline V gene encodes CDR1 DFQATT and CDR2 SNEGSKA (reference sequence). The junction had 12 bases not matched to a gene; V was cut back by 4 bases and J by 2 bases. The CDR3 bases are TGCAGTGCTACGTTAAGACTAGCGGGGGGGTTGTGGCAAGAGACCCAGTACTTC. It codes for CSATLRLAGGLWQETQYF.

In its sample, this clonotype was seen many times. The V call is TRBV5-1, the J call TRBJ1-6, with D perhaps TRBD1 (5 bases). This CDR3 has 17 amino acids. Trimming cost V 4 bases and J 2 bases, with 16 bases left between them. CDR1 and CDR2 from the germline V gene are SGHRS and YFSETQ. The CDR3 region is CASSPVGPITYNSPLHF. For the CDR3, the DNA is TGCGCCAGCAGCCCCGTGGGACCCATTACCTATAATTCACCCCTCCACTTT.